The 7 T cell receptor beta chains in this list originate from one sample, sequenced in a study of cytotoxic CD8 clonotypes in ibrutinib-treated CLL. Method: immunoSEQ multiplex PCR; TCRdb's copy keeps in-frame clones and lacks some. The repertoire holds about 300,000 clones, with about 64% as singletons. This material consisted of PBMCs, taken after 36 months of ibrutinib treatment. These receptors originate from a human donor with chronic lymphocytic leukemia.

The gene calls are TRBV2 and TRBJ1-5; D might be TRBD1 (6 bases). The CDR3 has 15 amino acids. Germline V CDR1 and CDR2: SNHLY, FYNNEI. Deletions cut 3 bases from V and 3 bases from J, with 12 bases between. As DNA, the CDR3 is TGTGCCAGCAGTGACGGGGGGCGCCTCAATCAGCCCCAGCATTTT. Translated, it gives CASSDGGRLNQPQHF.

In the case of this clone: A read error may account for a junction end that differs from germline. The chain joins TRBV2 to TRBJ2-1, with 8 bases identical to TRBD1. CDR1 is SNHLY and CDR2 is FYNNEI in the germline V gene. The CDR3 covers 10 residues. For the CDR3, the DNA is TGTGCCACCGTGGGACAGGAGCTGTTCTTC. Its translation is CATVGQELFF.

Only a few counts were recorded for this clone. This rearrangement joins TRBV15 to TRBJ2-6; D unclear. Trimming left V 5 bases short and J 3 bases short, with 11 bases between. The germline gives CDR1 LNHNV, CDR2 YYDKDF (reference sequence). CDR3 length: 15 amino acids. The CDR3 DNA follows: TGTGCCACCAGCCAAATAGGGTTTGGGGCCAACGTCCTGACTTTC. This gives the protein CATSQIGFGANVLTF.

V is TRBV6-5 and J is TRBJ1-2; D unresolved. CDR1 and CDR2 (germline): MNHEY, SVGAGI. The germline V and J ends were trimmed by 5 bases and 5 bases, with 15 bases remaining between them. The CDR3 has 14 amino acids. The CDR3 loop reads CASSRSDRLYGYTF. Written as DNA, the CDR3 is TGTGCCAGCAGTCGCTCGGACCGTTTATATGGCTACACCTTC.

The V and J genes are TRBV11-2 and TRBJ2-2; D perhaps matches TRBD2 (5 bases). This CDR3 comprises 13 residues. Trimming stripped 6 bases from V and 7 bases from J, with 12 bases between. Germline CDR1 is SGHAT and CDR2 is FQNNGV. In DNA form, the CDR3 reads TGTGCCAGCAGGAGGGTCCTGGGCGGGGAGCTGTTTTTT. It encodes CASRRVLGGELFF.

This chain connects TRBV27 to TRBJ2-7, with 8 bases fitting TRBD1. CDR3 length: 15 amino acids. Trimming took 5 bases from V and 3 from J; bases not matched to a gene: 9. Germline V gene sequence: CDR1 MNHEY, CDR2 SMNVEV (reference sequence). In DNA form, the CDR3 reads TGTGCCAGCAGTCGCGATGGGACAGGTCACTACGAGCAGTACTTC. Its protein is CASSRDGTGHYEQYF.

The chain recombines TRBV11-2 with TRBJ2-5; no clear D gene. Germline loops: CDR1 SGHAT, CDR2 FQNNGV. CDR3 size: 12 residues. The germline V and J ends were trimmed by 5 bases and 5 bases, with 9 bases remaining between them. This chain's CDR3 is CASSKPRETQYF. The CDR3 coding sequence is TGTGCCAGCAGCAAACCACGTGAGACCCAGTACTTC.